This is a list of T cell receptor beta chains from one sample in a study of T cell responses to AZD1222 COVID-19 vaccine. Produced via immunoSEQ multiplex PCR; TCRdb's table is partial and in-frame only. The sample contains over 100,000 clones, approximately 90% of which appear only once. The sequencing used peripheral blood, collected on day 0 of AZD1222 vaccination. The receptor source for this set is an adult in good health. Both conserved end residues are part of each CDR3.

>TRBJ1-1|TRBV7-2
CASSLDRGYAEAFF
>TRBJ1-5|TRBV30
CAWSGFNQPQHF
>TRBJ1-2|TRBV10-3
CAIQTGDHYGYTF
>TRBJ1-2|TRBV18
CASSPDTNYGYTF
>TRBJ1-5|TRBV20-1
CSASPGQGDNQPQHF
>TRBJ1-2|TRBV5-1
CASSEDRYGYTF
>TRBJ1-5|TRBV28
CASSFPDRGWDQPQHF
>TRBJ1-2|TRBV7-8
CASSRGTGRDYGYTF
>TRBJ2-7|TRBV19
CASGTGTGLYEQYF
>TRBJ1-5|TRBV6-5
CASSYSPGNNQPQHF
>TRBJ1-3|TRBV28
CASSLGGSGNTIYF
>TRBJ1-5|TRBV28
CASSSHTGFGNQPQHF
>TRBJ2-4|TRBV27
CASSSILGQGAGGAKNIQYF
>TRBJ2-1|TRBV4-2
CASSQVGRGGPNEQFF
>TRBJ1-2|TRBV7-6
CASSSPYNSYGYTF
>TRBJ2-3|TRBV18
CASSPPSRARADTQYF
>TRBJ1-3|TRBV4-3
CASSQEMRGGNTIYF
>TRBJ2-7|TRBV6-2/TRBV6-3
CASSYWLAGAEQYF
>TRBJ1-6|TRBV7-2
CASSGPPGMRSPLHF
>TRBJ1-5|TRBV3-1/TRBV3-2
CASSQNPGQGDQPQHF
>TRBJ2-2|TRBV6-5
CASSYAGFTGELFF
>TRBJ1-3|TRBV30
CAWNKGDFSGNTIYF
>TRBJ2-3|TRBV9
CASSLGPSADTQYF
>TRBJ1-1|TRBV30
CAWSVPIDRIGDEAFF